This T cell receptor beta chain was profiled in a study of T cell repertoires in cytomegalovirus infection. Overall study context: The study used recently identified HLA-C-restricted and well-studied HLA-B-restricted CMV epitopes. Public TCR beta signature analysis indicated the presence of both CMV infection and matching HLA type.

To note about this clonotype: The antigen is undetermined.

Study-wide points: HLA-C-restricted CMV clonotypes gave the most frequent clonotype in two of eight donors. CMV carriers with the relevant HLA were identified by cumulative public TCR beta family frequency.

Germline values: CDR1 SNHLY, CDR2 FYNNEI. Trimming took 7 bases from V and 5 from J; bases not matched to a gene: 8. This CDR3 is built from 15 residues. MiXCR, applied by TCRdb to the reads, yields one record per CDR3 protein. In the table there are a few hundred thousand distinct CDR3 sequences, over 35% of which are singletons. The clonotype was recovered from a human donor in good health (CMV status not recorded). Some clones in this sample may be carry-over from other donors' samples. The chain couples TRBV2 to TRBJ2-5, with 12 bases lining up with TRBD2. Sequences were derived from cultured PBMCs, sampled from culture after CMV antigen stimulation. The CDR3 sequence is CASNFLAGGPETQYF. The CDR3 nucleotides read TGTGCCAGCAATTTCCTAGCGGGGGGGCCGGAGACCCAGTACTTC.